The rows below give T cell receptor beta chains drawn from one sample of a study of T cells in Graves' hyperthyroidism and ophthalmopathy. TCRdb reprocessed the multiplex PCR reads with MiXCR, giving one entry per CDR3 protein. The data contain more than 550,000 distinct CDR3 sequences, 45% of them singletons. The sample consisted of peripheral blood or thyroid tissue (not recorded which). The source of these receptors is an adult man with Graves' disease, either hyperthyroidism or ophthalmopathy (not recorded which). The CDR3 runs from the conserved cysteine through the conserved F or W. A D gene is named only where the DNA matches it firmly. Size is stated for part of the rows, as once, few or many counts, or as a class when the clone is expanded.

>.|TRBV10-3|TRBD1|TRBJ1-4
TGTGCCATCAGGACCCCCGGGACAGTAAACACTGAAAAACTGTTTTTT
CAIRTPGTVNTEKLFF
>many|TRBV7-8|.|TRBJ1-1
TGTGCCAGCAGCTTAGCCGTACAGCAACTTGAAGCTTTCTTT
CASSLAVQQLEAFF
>.|TRBV10-3|.|TRBJ1-1
TGTGCGATAAAACCTGGGACGGCCTCTCGCATGAACACTGAAGCTTTCTTT
CAIKPGTASRMNTEAFF
>.|TRBV4-1|TRBD1|TRBJ1-1
TGCGCCAGCAGCCACCAGGGGGGTGCTGAAGCTTTCTTT
CASSHQGGAEAFF
>.|TRBV15|.|TRBJ2-7
TGTGCCACCAGCAGAGGAGGGGGAGCCTACGAGCAGTACTTC
CATSRGGGAYEQYF
>few|TRBV2|.|TRBJ1-4
TGTGCCAGCAGTGAAGCCTTAAAGGTCAAACTGTTTTTT
CASSEALKVKLFF
>few|TRBV5-1|TRBD1|TRBJ1-5
TGCGCCAGCAGCCAGCCGGGACAGAGCAATCAGCCCCAGCATTTT
CASSQPGQSNQPQHF
>many|TRBV10-2|TRBD2|TRBJ2-7
TGCGCCAGCAGTGTCACCGGGACTAGCGGGAGGGCAATGGGCGAGCAGTACTTC
CASSVTGTSGRAMGEQYF
>.|TRBV7-2|TRBD1|TRBJ1-1
TGCGCCAGCAGCCAATCAGGGGGCGCGGTGGGGACTGAAGCTTTCTTT
CASSQSGGAVGTEAFF
>.|TRBV25-1|.|TRBJ2-2
TGTGCCAGCAGTGAATCCGGGGGGGAGCTGTTTTTT
CASSESGGELFF
>.|TRBV25-1|TRBD1|TRBJ1-2
TGTGCCAGACAGGGGACTAACTATGGCTACACCTTC
CARQGTNYGYTF
>few|TRBV19|.|TRBJ1-5
TGTGCCAGTAGTATCACGGGGACCAATAGCAATCAGCCCCAGCATTTT
CASSITGTNSNQPQHF
>.|TRBV20-1|.|TRBJ2-7
TGCAGTGCTAGACCCAGGGGGGTCTACGAGCAGTACTTC
CSARPRGVYEQYF